Shown below are 18 T cell receptor beta chains from a single sample sequenced in a study of T cells after yellow fever vaccination. TCRdb re-analysed the 5' RACE reads in MiXCR, keeping a single row per CDR3 protein. The table has about 360,000 distinct CDR3 sequences, about 6% seen once; the top ten hold over 12%. The sequencing here drew on PBMCs, taken 5 days after the yellow fever booster vaccination. The receptor source for this set is a man aged 25-45 years who received the YFV17D yellow fever vaccine.

This rearrangement joins TRBV7-2 to TRBJ2-7, with a possible D match to TRBD2 (6 bases). Germline V gene sequence: CDR1 SGHTA, CDR2 FQGNSA. The CDR3 is made up of 16 amino acids. Trimming removed 5 bases from V and 0 bases from J, with 17 bases in between. The CDR3 region has the DNA TGTGCCAGCAGCCCCCAGACTAGTCGTGACTCCTACGAGCAGTACTTC. Translated: CASSPQTSRDSYEQYF. Full variable domain (remainder filled in from reference TRBV7-2 and TRBJ2-7): GAGVSQSPSNKVTEKGKDVELRCDPISGHTALYWYRQSLGQGLEFLIYFQGNSAPDKSGLPSDRFSAERTGGSVSTLTIQRTQQEDSAVYLCASSPQTSRDSYEQYFGPGTRLTVT.

This clonotype was recorded many times. The genes are TRBV28 and TRBJ2-7, with D possibly matching TRBD1 (5 bases). V was pared by 8 bases and J by 6 bases, with 11 bases between. Germline CDR1 and CDR2: MDHEN and SYDVKM. This CDR3 has 11 residues. The CDR3: CASAGAAEQYF. CDR3 DNA: TGTGCCAGCGCTGGGGCCGCCGAGCAGTACTTC.

This clonotype has just a few counts. The chain combines TRBV29-1 with TRBJ2-7, with 8 nucleotides matching TRBD1. With V trimmed by 6 bases and J by 1 base, 8 bases remained unmatched. The CDR3 has 14 residues. The germline V gene encodes CDR1 SQVTM and CDR2 ANQGSEA. CDR3 coding DNA: TGCAGCGTCCCAGGGGGCGGAGGATCCTACGAGCAGTACTTC. It yields the protein CSVPGGGGSYEQYF.

This clonotype was seen more than once but under ten times. The gene calls are TRBV12-3 or TRBV12-4 and TRBJ2-3, with D uncertain. The length of the CDR3 is 13 residues. V lost 4 bases, J lost 1 base, and 6 bases lay in between. The CDR3 coding sequence is TGTGCCAGCAGTTCCTCGCGCACAGATACGCAGTATTTT. It is translated as CASSSSRTDTQYF.

This clonotype showed up just a few times. The genes are TRBV14 and TRBJ2-5, with 8 bases aligning to TRBD2. In germline, CDR1 is SGHDN, CDR2 FVKESK. The length of the CDR3 is 16 residues. V gave up 1 base and J gave up 4 bases; unmatched junction bases: 8. CDR3 sequence (DNA): TGTGCCAGCAGCCAAGTTCACGGGAGGGCAGGAGAGACCCAGTACTTC. Its translation is CASSQVHGRAGETQYF. The full variable domain, its missing parts supplied by reference TRBV14 and TRBJ2-5, is EAGVTQFPSHSVIEKGQTVTLRCDPISGHDNLYWYRRVMGKEIKFLLHFVKESKQDESGMPNNRFLAERTGGTYSTLKVQPAELEDSGVYFCASSQVHGRAGETQYFGPGTRLLVL.

This clonotype was counted only a few times. The gene calls are TRBV6-1 and TRBJ1-1; maybe TRBD1 (5 bases). Between the trimmed V and J ends, which lost 6 bases and 4 bases, there was a span of 18 bases. In germline, CDR1 is MNHNS, CDR2 SASEGT. CDR3 length: 15 amino acids. The CDR3 DNA is TGTGCCAGCAGCTTCCCCGTGCAGGGCGGCACTGAAGCTTTCTTT. This codes for CASSFPVQGGTEAFF.

Many counts were recorded for this clonotype. The chain joins TRBV15 to TRBJ2-2; 7 bases agree with TRBD2. The germline gives CDR1 LNHNV, CDR2 YYDKDF (reference sequence). CDR3 length: 13 residues. Germline trimming cut 0 bases from V and 9 bases from J; bases unmatched to any gene: 1. CDR3 nucleotide sequence: TGTGCCACCAGCAGAGATAGCGGGCGGGAGCTGTTTTTT. It yields the protein CATSRDSGRELFF.

This clonotype was counted at least ten times. The chain is built from TRBV12-3 or TRBV12-4 and TRBJ2-2; the D gene is possibly TRBD2 (5 bases). The CDR3 loop spans 17 amino acids. V lost 2 bases to trimming and J lost 6 bases, with 19 bases between them. CDR3 sequence: CASSLLVLESPPGELFF. The CDR3 DNA reads as TGTGCCAGCAGTTTATTGGTACTAGAGTCCCCCCCCGGGGAGCTGTTTTTT.

The J gene is TRBJ2-3, the V gene TRBV6-5; TRBD2 aligns across 7 bases. The germline V gene encodes CDR1 MNHEY and CDR2 SVGAGI. The CDR3 is 15 amino acids. V was pared by 6 bases and J by 1 base, with 7 bases of the junction left unmatched. The CDR3 nucleotides read TGTGCCAGCAGAATATACAGCGGGGGCACAGATACGCAGTATTTT. Amino acid sequence: CASRIYSGGTDTQYF.

This clonotype has a count of ten or more. The chain carries TRBV12-3 or TRBV12-4 and TRBJ2-5; TRBD1 aligns across 10 bases. V lost 6 bases and J lost 6; bases outside the gene matches: 4. CDR3 length: 13 residues. CDR3 amino acids: CASRGTGVKTQYF. The CDR3, as DNA: TGTGCCAGCAGGGGGACAGGGGTGAAGACCCAGTACTTC.

This clonotype was counted between two and nine times. The chain combines TRBV4-1 with TRBJ2-7; 14 bases agree with TRBD2. The CDR3 consists of 19 residues. Germline loops: CDR1 MGHRA, CDR2 YSYEKL. J gave up 0 bases and V 1 base, and 8 bases lay outside the gene matches. As DNA, the CDR3 is TGCGCCAGCAGCCAAGTAGGAGGACTAGCGGGAGGATTCTCCTACGAGCAGTACTTC. This translates into CASSQVGGLAGGFSYEQYF.

CDR3 loop: CASSPDRTKNIQYF. In DNA, the CDR3 is TGTGCCAGCAGCCCGGACAGGACAAAAAACATTCAGTACTTC. This chain uses TRBV12-3 or TRBV12-4 with TRBJ2-4, with TRBD1 matching over 7 bases. The CDR3 spans 14 residues. J was trimmed by 4 bases and V by 6 bases; bases with no gene match: 6.

This clonotype has a handful of counts. The chain has TRBV5-6 and TRBJ2-1, with D perhaps matching TRBD1 (5 bases). V dropped 4 bases and J dropped 6 bases, with 8 bases sitting between them. The CDR3 totals 12 residues. Germline V gives CDR1 SGHDT, CDR2 YYEEEE. Written as DNA, the CDR3 is TGTGCCAGCAGCCACGACAGCAATGAGCAGTTCTTC. Its translation: CASSHDSNEQFF.

This clonotype came up many times. The chain has TRBV9 and TRBJ2-1; 9 nucleotides agree with TRBD2. Trimming removed 3 bases from V and 3 bases from J; junction bases left unmatched: 4. CDR1 is SGDLS, CDR2 YYNGEE, per germline. This CDR3 has 15 residues. CDR3 residues: CASSEGLAFYNEQFF. CDR3 in DNA: TGTGCCAGCAGCGAGGGACTAGCTTTCTACAATGAGCAGTTCTTC. Using reference TRBV9 and TRBJ2-1 for the parts outside the CDR3, the full variable domain is DSGVTQTPKHLITATGQRVTLRCSPRSGDLSVYWYQQSLDQGLQFLIQYYNGEERAKGNILERFSAQQFPDLHSELNLSSLELGDSALYFCASSEGLAFYNEQFFGPGTRLTVL.

This clonotype was counted at least ten times. The rearrangement links TRBV18 to TRBJ2-3; possible D gene TRBD2, 6 bases. V was trimmed by 8 bases and J by 6 bases, leaving 12 bases between them. The germline gives CDR1 KGHSH, CDR2 LQKENI. CDR3 length equals 12 residues. The CDR3 DNA follows: TGTGCCAGCAGCCCCCGGGAGGATACGCAGTATTTT. Its protein product is CASSPREDTQYF.

The chain is built from TRBV3-1 and TRBJ1-2, with a weak D call TRBD1 (6 bases). Per the germline V gene, CDR1 is LGHDT and CDR2 is YNNKEL (reference sequence). This CDR3 is 12 amino acids long. Trimming took 6 bases from V and 6 from J, leaving 11 bases between them. The CDR3 bases are TGTGCCAGCAGGGGGGCAGGGGATGGCTACACCTTC. Translated: CASRGAGDGYTF. The full variable domain, its missing parts supplied by reference TRBV3-1 and TRBJ1-2, is DTAVSQTPKYLVTQMGNDKSIKCEQNLGHDTMYWYKQDSKKFLKIMFSYNNKELIINETVPNRFSPKSPDKAHLNLHINSLELGDSAVYFCASRGAGDGYTFGSGTRLTVV.

Of note for this clonotype: The junction and the germline gene differ at one end; a read error may be behind it. The gene calls are TRBV20-1 and TRBJ1-1; the match to TRBD1 covers 7 bases. The CDR3 is made up of 17 amino acids. Germline V gene lookup returns CDR1 DFQATT and CDR2 SNEGSKA (reference sequence). CDR3 region: CCARQGGMVSEDTEAFF. CDR3 sequence (DNA): TGCTGTGCTAGGCAAGGGGGCATGGTTAGTGAAGACACTGAAGCTTTCTTT.

This clonotype was counted a few times. The chain uses TRBV5-1 and TRBJ2-5; TRBD1 matches 7 bases. The CDR3 is made up of 14 amino acids. The germline gives CDR1 SGHRS, CDR2 YFSETQ. The ends lost 4 bases at V and 2 bases at J; junction bases unmatched: 5. CDR3 sequence: CASSTGQSQETQYF. CDR3 in DNA: TGCGCCAGCAGCACGGGACAGTCGCAAGAGACCCAGTACTTC.